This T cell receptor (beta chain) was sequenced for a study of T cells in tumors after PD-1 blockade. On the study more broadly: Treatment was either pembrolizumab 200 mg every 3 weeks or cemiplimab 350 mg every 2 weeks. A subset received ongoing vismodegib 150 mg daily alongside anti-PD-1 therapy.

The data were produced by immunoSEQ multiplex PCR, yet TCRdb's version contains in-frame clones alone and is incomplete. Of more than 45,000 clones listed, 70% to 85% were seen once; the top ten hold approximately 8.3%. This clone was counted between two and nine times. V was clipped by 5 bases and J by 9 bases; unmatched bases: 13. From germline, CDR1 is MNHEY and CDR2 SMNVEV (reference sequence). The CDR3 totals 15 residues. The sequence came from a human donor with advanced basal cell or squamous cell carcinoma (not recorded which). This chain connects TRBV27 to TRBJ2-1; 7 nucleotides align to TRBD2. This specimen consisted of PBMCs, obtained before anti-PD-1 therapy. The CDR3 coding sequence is TGTGCCAGCAGTCCCCGGACTCCACCGGGGGGTGAGCAGTTCTTC. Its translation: CASSPRTPPGGEQFF.